This T cell receptor beta chain was profiled in a study of blood T cell repertoires in COVID-19 (dated by TCRdb to 2018 to 2021). In terms of the full investigation: Samples from collaborators originated in the United States, Italy and Spain and spanned both the acute and convalescent phases of COVID-19. The prospective study material was composed of cDNA or gDNA derived from T cells, B-cell-depleted T cells, or PBMCs. Where HLA class I and class II types were available, the types were taken from metadata supplied by the sample provider, not from assay-based typing. The repertoires were made available in a free public database intended to serve as a resource for research on the immune response to SARS-CoV-2. Deeply sampled blood TCRbeta repertoires from subjects exposed to, actively infected with, or recovered from COVID-19 were included in the dataset. Samples came from the ongoing ImmuneRACE study (first 160 participants) plus 1,254 subjects from 6 global collaborators. A de-identified subject ID, COVID-19 status, age in years and sex were almost always included in the sample metadata. Paper-wide results and their limitations: Clinical and demographic metadata were provided uncurated, with the amount varying by source and participant.

Each collaborating institution followed its own protocols to collect whole blood in K2EDTA tubes. For TCRbeta analysis, collaborator samples were shipped as frozen whole blood, as isolated PBMCs, or as DNA extracted from either sample type. The sample holds one count of this clone. There is no known antigen for this receptor. Per-base qualities were not stored, and no clone one base away is much larger. TCRbeta CDR3 regions were amplified from genomic DNA by means of the immunoSEQ Assay, a bias-controlled multiplex PCR. Processing in the source paper ran as follows. Within the assay, amplification of reference gene primers was used to estimate how many nucleated cells each sample contained. To quantify the absolute abundance of each unique TCRbeta CDR3 rearrangement, sequence reads were collapsed and filtered. For each sample, productive Simpson clonality was calculated as the square root of Simpson's diversity index across productive rearrangements. TCRdb took this table from immuneACCESS and kept in-frame rearrangements with V and J called. Such tables lack part of the clones; where checked against another copy, unresolved V genes explain under half of the gap, and the rest is unexplained. V and J calls plus clone size are reproduced from that table; the DNA served to infer D and trimming. In all, the sample holds 100,000 to 150,000 clones, and roughly 86% of those were seen once. The top ten constitute more than 3.5% of the sample.

CDR1 and CDR2, per the germline V gene, are SQVTM and ANQGSEA. Reading from cysteine to phenylalanine, the CDR3 counts 15 amino acids. Of the read, only the CDR3 DNA is kept; its 45 bases are in frame from base 1. V loses 2 bases at its end and J loses 2 bases; junction bases beyond the gene matches: 5. The chain was built from TRBV29-1 and TRBJ2-5; 10 bases in the middle match TRBD2. The sequenced sample was peripheral blood. This receptor was obtained from a woman in her fifties or sixties with acute or convalescent COVID-19. The CDR3 amino acid sequence is: CSVERASGRQETQYF. Read as DNA, the sequence is TGCAGCGTTGAAAGGGCTAGCGGGAGACAAGAGACCCAGTACTTC.